This T cell receptor (beta chain) was observed in a study of early T cells in non-severe SARS-CoV-2 infection. At the level of the study: It was bulk RNA from unsorted whole blood that was sequenced, and the chains were unpaired.

V dropped 1 base and J dropped 2; count of bases not matched to a gene: 2. The CDR3 spans 16 residues. Individual cDNA molecules received unique molecular identifiers. TCRdb re-derived calls from the 5' RACE reads in MiXCR, one entry per CDR3 protein. The sample records 86,000 or so distinct CDR3 sequences, more than 12% being singletons. The chain employs TRBV12-3 or TRBV12-4 and TRBJ2-3; 11 bases fit TRBD1. This clonotype was obtained from an adult who was a healthcare worker with PCR-confirmed SARS-CoV-2 infection or an uninfected control (not recorded which). The sequencing sample was made of whole blood. DNA of the CDR3: TGTGCCAGCAGTTTAGGGACAGGGGGCTTCACAGATACGCAGTATTTT. This gives the protein CASSLGTGGFTDTQYF.